The 31 T cell receptor beta chains below were found in one sample sequenced in a study of blood T cell repertoires in COVID-19 (dated by TCRdb to about 2020). Libraries were prepared through the immunoSEQ multiplex PCR assay. Entries here come from immuneACCESS through TCRdb and include only in-frame sequences with V and J called. Some clones fail to appear in such tables; in the studies checked, an unresolved V gene covers under half of the shortfall, and the cause of the remainder is unknown. This sample gives 190,000 or so clones in total; 75% to 90% of them show up just once. Of the sample, about 4.6% falls within the top ten clones. Sample: PBMCs or T cells enriched from blood (not recorded which). The source of these receptors is a woman aged 25 to 39 who had been exposed to COVID-19.

The chain couples TRBV24-1 to TRBJ2-1, with TRBD1 matching over 7 bases. Germline trimming cut 3 bases from V and 5 bases from J; bases unmatched to any gene: 3. Germline V gene sequence: CDR1 KGHDR, CDR2 SFDVKD. This CDR3 is 14 amino acids long. The CDR3 reads CATSDPGQDNEQFF. CDR3 coding DNA: TGTGCCACCAGTGATCCTGGACAGGACAATGAGCAGTTCTTC.

This chain connects TRBV4-1 to TRBJ1-4, with 7 positions matching TRBD1. CDR3 length equals 16 residues. Germline lookup yields CDR1 MGHRA and CDR2 YSYEKL. The V gene end was trimmed by 0 bases and the J gene end by 8 bases; junction bases not matched to a gene: 9. Written as DNA, the CDR3 is TGCGCCAGCAGCCAAGATTTCCCCGGACAGGTGGAAAAACTGTTTTTT. This gives the protein CASSQDFPGQVEKLFF.

The genes are TRBV10-1 and TRBJ2-7; D gene unclear. V lost 3 bases and J lost 0, with 3 bases in between. The CDR3 loop spans 12 amino acids. CDR1 is WNHNN, CDR2 SYGVQD, per germline (reference sequence). The CDR3 nucleotides read TGCGCCAGCAGTGATAACTCCTACGAGCAGTACTTC. This translates into CASSDNSYEQYF.

V gene TRBV19 combines with J gene TRBJ1-1; 8 bases fit TRBD1. From germline, CDR1 is LNHDA and CDR2 SQIVND (reference sequence). CDR3 length: 14 residues. V trimming: 9 bases; J trimming: 4 bases; junction bases outside the gene matches: 10. The DNA of the CDR3 is TGTGCCAGCAGACAGGGGATGGTGATCACTGAAGCTTTCTTT. This encodes CASRQGMVITEAFF.

This chain uses TRBV5-1 with TRBJ2-7, with 7 bases fitting TRBD1. Losses at the gene ends were 3 bases for V and 2 bases for J; bases not matched to a gene: 8. The CDR3 covers 15 residues. Germline values: CDR1 SGHRS, CDR2 YFSETQ. CDR3 sequence (DNA): TGCGCCAGCAGCTCGCCGGGGACAGAGACCTACGAGCAGTACTTC. Translating it yields CASSSPGTETYEQYF.

The chain recombines TRBV28 with TRBJ1-1; D is undetermined. CDR3 size: 15 residues. V lost 4 bases, J lost 5 bases, and 17 bases lay in between. Germline V lookup: CDR1 MDHEN, CDR2 SYDVKM. The CDR3 nucleotides read TGTGCCAGCAGTTCTATACCCCCTCCCGGGACTGAAGCTTTCTTT. This translates into CASSSIPPPGTEAFF.

The chain links TRBV3-1 (or the pseudogene TRBV3-2) to TRBJ1-2; 7 nucleotides align to TRBD1. CDR3 size: 14 residues. The germline CDR1 and CDR2 sequences are LGHDT and YNNKEL (reference sequence). V dropped 0 bases and J dropped 7; count of bases not matched to a gene: 5. CDR3 in amino acids: CASSQEGGGSGYTF. The CDR3 bases are TGTGCCAGCAGCCAAGAAGGAGGGGGCAGTGGCTACACCTTC.

The chain employs TRBV6-1 and TRBJ1-2; D remains unclear. This CDR3 contains 12 residues. Germline values: CDR1 MNHNS, CDR2 SASEGT. V was cut by 3 bases and J by 4 bases, with 6 bases left in between. The CDR3 bases are TGTGCCAGCAGTGACCCCGGCTATGGCTACACCTTC. Translation: CASSDPGYGYTF.

The rearrangement links TRBV12-3 or TRBV12-4 to TRBJ2-7; D is unclear. This CDR3 is 11 amino acids long. The germline V and J ends were trimmed by 11 bases and 5 bases, with 13 bases remaining between them. The CDR3 region has the DNA TGTGCCTCGTCCCGACGGGACGAGCAGTACTTC. Protein sequence: CASSRRDEQYF.

This chain connects TRBV6-5 to TRBJ2-7; D gene unclear. The length of the CDR3 is 12 residues. Germline V gene sequence: CDR1 MNHEY, CDR2 SVGAGI. V was clipped by 8 bases and J by 0 bases, with 8 bases between them. The CDR3 coding sequence is TGTGCCAGCGTGAGCGTCTCCTACGAGCAGTACTTC. This gives the protein CASVSVSYEQYF.

The V and J genes are TRBV27 and TRBJ1-1; D unresolved. The ends were cut back, 8 bases at V and 1 base at J, with 17 bases in the middle. CDR3 length: 15 residues. Germline V lookup: CDR1 MNHEY, CDR2 SMNVEV (reference sequence). The CDR3 reads CASLRTQAGNTEAFF. The CDR3 DNA reads TGTGCCAGCCTCCGAACCCAGGCCGGGAACACTGAAGCTTTCTTT.

This clone was detected only once. J is TRBJ1-5 and V is TRBV10-3; TRBD1 aligns across 11 bases. This CDR3 comprises 15 residues. V trimming: 10 bases; J trimming: 1 base; junction bases outside the gene matches: 6. CDR1 and CDR2 from the germline V gene are ENHRY and SYGVKD. CDR3 loop: CATADRGPSNQPQHF. CDR3 bases: TGTGCCACTGCGGACAGGGGGCCGAGCAATCAGCCCCAGCATTTT.

CDR3 amino acids: CATSTYRVYGYTF. As DNA, the CDR3 is TGTGCCACTTCCACGTACAGGGTCTATGGCTACACCTTC. V and J are TRBV7-2 and TRBJ1-2; possibly TRBD1 for D (6 bases). The germline CDR1 and CDR2 sequences are SGHTA and FQGNSA. The CDR3 totals 13 residues. V lost 10 bases and J lost 4, with 16 bases in between.

CDR3 in DNA: TGTGCCAGCAGCTTAGTGCAGGGTGTTCAGCCCCAGCATTTT. Its protein is CASSLVQGVQPQHF. J is TRBJ1-5 and V is TRBV7-8; TRBD1 might be the D (5 bases). This CDR3 has 14 amino acids. With 1 base removed from V and 6 bases from J, the gap between germline ends came to 10 bases. In germline, CDR1 is SGHVS, CDR2 FQNEAQ.

This chain connects TRBV29-1 to TRBJ1-5; D not certain. Trimming left V 5 bases short and J 9 bases short, with 20 bases between. CDR1 and CDR2 (germline): SQVTM, ANQGSEA. This CDR3 is 14 amino acids long. The CDR3 DNA reads TGCAGCGTTCCTGACGGAGGACCTTTGGGGCCCCAGCATTTT. Translated, it gives CSVPDGGPLGPQHF. The variable domain in full, completed from reference TRBV29-1 and TRBJ1-5, reads SAVISQKPSRDICQRGTSLTIQCQVDSQVTMMFWYRQQPGQSLTLIATANQGSEATYESGFVIDKFPISRPNLTFSTLTVSNMSPEDSSIYLCSVPDGGPLGPQHFGDGTRLSIL.

V is TRBV5-4 and J is TRBJ1-1; no clear D gene. The CDR3 covers 15 residues. CDR1 and CDR2 (germline): SGHNT, YYREEE (reference sequence). Trimming took off 4 bases at V and 0 bases at J, with 13 bases between the two ends. The CDR3 bases are TGTGCCAGCAGCCCAGCAGGCGCGATGAACACTGAAGCTTTCTTT. This translates into CASSPAGAMNTEAFF.

The V and J genes are TRBV5-1 and TRBJ1-4; D gene unclear. The CDR3 consists of 15 residues. Germline lookup yields CDR1 SGHRS and CDR2 YFSETQ. The V end was cut by 0 bases, the J end by 8 bases, with 14 bases between. This chain's CDR3 is CASSLATGSGEKLFF. CDR3 in DNA: TGCGCCAGCAGCTTGGCCACGGGGTCGGGAGAAAAACTGTTTTTT. The full variable domain, rest sourced from reference TRBV5-1 and TRBJ1-4, is KAGVTQTPRYLIKTRGQQVTLSCSPISGHRSVSWYQQTPGQGLQFLFEYFSETQRNKGNFPGRFSGRQFSNSRSEMNVSTLELGDSALYLCASSLATGSGEKLFFGSGTQLSVL.

V gene TRBV5-1 combines with J gene TRBJ1-1; weak D call: TRBD1 (5 bases). Germline-derived CDR1 and CDR2 are SGHRS and YFSETQ. Trimming shortened V by 2 bases and J by 2 bases, and 10 bases separated the two germline ends. This CDR3 spans 14 amino acids. The CDR3 DNA follows: TGCGCCAGCAGCTTCGACAGCGCCAACACTGAAGCTTTCTTT. Translated: CASSFDSANTEAFF.

The chain combines TRBV10-3 with TRBJ1-1; TRBD1 matches 9 bases. The CDR3 consists of 13 residues. The ends lost 11 bases at V and 5 bases at J; junction bases unmatched: 9. Germline V lookup: CDR1 ENHRY, CDR2 SYGVKD. For the CDR3, the DNA is TGTGCCGCGGGGCGGACAGGGGTAACTGAAGCTTTCTTT. Protein product: CAAGRTGVTEAFF.

This sequence joins TRBV19 and TRBJ1-1; D gene uncertain. Between the trimmed V and J ends, which lost 4 bases and 3 bases, there was a span of 18 bases. The CDR3 is made up of 16 amino acids. CDR1 LNHDA and CDR2 SQIVND come from the germline V gene (reference sequence). This chain's CDR3 is CASSNGPIDGYTEAFF. CDR3 nucleotides: TGTGCCAGTAGTAATGGGCCCATTGATGGATACACTGAAGCTTTCTTT.

The chain recombines TRBV27 with TRBJ1-2; D possibly corresponds to TRBD1 (5 bases). V lost 6 bases to trimming and J lost 3 bases, with 11 bases between them. This CDR3 has 13 residues. Looked up from germline, CDR1 is MNHEY and CDR2 is SMNVEV (reference sequence). The CDR3 reads CASRLGGDYGYTF. The DNA of the CDR3 is TGTGCCAGCAGACTCGGGGGGGACTATGGCTACACCTTC.

The chain carries TRBV5-1 and TRBJ2-7, with TRBD1 matching over 7 bases. The CDR3 is made up of 15 amino acids. V was clipped by 0 bases and J by 7 bases; unmatched bases: 10. Germline CDR1 SGHRS, CDR2 YFSETQ. The CDR3 DNA reads TGCGCCAGCAGCTTGGTCCGACAGGGATTGGATGAGCAGTACTTC. This sequence encodes CASSLVRQGLDEQYF.

Regarding this clone: At one end the junction does not follow the germline gene, possibly because of a read error. Other DNA sequences of this sample code for an identical CDR3. The gene calls are TRBV9 and TRBJ2-5; tentatively, D is TRBD1 (5 bases). Looked up from germline, CDR1 is SGDLS and CDR2 is YYNGEE. The CDR3 totals 13 residues. DNA for the CDR3: TGTGCCAGCAGTGTAGGGGCCCAAGAGACCCAGTACTTC. It encodes CASSVGAQETQYF.

This sequence joins TRBV9 and TRBJ2-1, with 7 bases fitting TRBD1. Per the germline V gene, CDR1 is SGDLS and CDR2 is YYNGEE. The CDR3 has 14 residues. V shed 3 bases, J shed 3 bases, and the junction held 3 bases outside the gene matches. The DNA of the CDR3 is TGTGCCAGCAGCGAGTGGGACAGCTACAATGAGCAGTTCTTC. Residues: CASSEWDSYNEQFF.

V is TRBV2 and J is TRBJ1-6; D unresolved. Per the germline V gene, CDR1 is SNHLY and CDR2 is FYNNEI. The CDR3 sequence is 16 residues long. V was clipped by 3 bases and J by 6 bases, with 15 bases between them. The CDR3 region is CASSELGFRGNSPLHF. The CDR3 DNA is TGTGCCAGCAGTGAGTTGGGTTTCCGGGGTAATTCACCCCTCCACTTT.

This chain joins TRBV3-1 (or the pseudogene TRBV3-2) and TRBJ2-1, with 11 nucleotides matching TRBD2. Looked up from germline, CDR1 is LGHDT and CDR2 is YNNKEL (reference sequence). The CDR3 is 18 residues long. Trimming removed 2 bases from V and 3 bases from J; junction bases left unmatched: 9. Here the CDR3 DNA reads TGTGCCAGCAGCCAACCCACAGGGGGACTAGCGGACTACAATGAGCAGTTCTTC. Its translation is CASSQPTGGLADYNEQFF.

The chain employs TRBV5-1 and TRBJ1-1; D call uncertain. CDR3 length: 13 amino acids. Germline V lookup: CDR1 SGHRS, CDR2 YFSETQ. Trimming pared 5 bases from V and 3 bases from J, leaving 11 bases between. The CDR3 DNA reads TGCGCCAGCAGGGACGGGGTCGACACTGAAGCTTTCTTT. This codes for CASRDGVDTEAFF.

The rearrangement uses TRBV7-2 and TRBJ1-5, with TRBD1 matching over 12 bases. Germline V gene data show CDR1 as SGHTA and CDR2 as FQGNSA. This CDR3 is 17 amino acids long. V dropped 5 bases and J dropped 11; count of bases not matched to a gene: 16. The CDR3 sequence: CASSPRGWDRGPQTQHF. The DNA of the CDR3 is TGTGCCAGCAGCCCCCGAGGGTGGGACAGGGGGCCTCAAACCCAGCATTTT.

This chain links TRBV20-1 with TRBJ2-3; D gene ambiguous. This CDR3 has 10 amino acids. The V gene lost 4 bases and the J gene lost 10 bases, with 9 bases spanning the gap. Germline CDR1 and CDR2: DFQATT and SNEGSKA (reference sequence). DNA for the CDR3: TGCAGTGCTATATTGGCGGCGCAGTATTTT. Amino acid sequence: CSAILAAQYF.

This clone is a singleton in its sample. The chain joins TRBV11-2 to TRBJ2-1; a possible D gene is TRBD2 (5 bases). Trimming shortened V by 8 bases and J by 0 bases, and 5 bases separated the two germline ends. Germline loops: CDR1 SGHAT, CDR2 FQNNGV. This CDR3 region has 12 residues. CDR3 coding DNA: TGTGCCAGCGCGGGCTCCTACAATGAGCAGTTCTTC. Encoded protein: CASAGSYNEQFF.

This chain links TRBV6-5 with TRBJ1-2; 9 bases map to TRBD1. This CDR3 is built from 15 residues. V gave up 6 bases and J gave up 7 bases; unmatched junction bases: 12. Per the germline V gene, CDR1 is MNHEY and CDR2 is SVGAGI. The CDR3 bases are TGTGCCAGCAGGGACCCGGGACAGGGAGTAGGTGGCTACACCTTC. Translating gives CASRDPGQGVGGYTF.